The text below deals with one T cell receptor beta chain. A much larger clone differs by one base, so this may be a read error. This record belongs to a study of HIV-infected children after antiretroviral therapy interruption. The TCR library was built from RNA with a 3' RACE protocol and unique molecular identifiers. MiXCR was run by TCRdb on the 3' RACE reads, yielding one entry per CDR3 protein. The sample has more than 85,000 distinct CDR3 sequences, roughly 6.4% seen once. Noted treatment: PENTA 11 planned treatment interruption arm or continuous ART arm. CDR3 size: 18 residues. The V gene is TRBV1, the J gene TRBJ1-4. TRBV1 is classified as a pseudogene. Source: CD45RA+ CD4+ T cells from PBMCs, pooled from several time points, taken from a donor given antiretroviral therapy, either interrupted or continuous. The subset here: naive CD4+ CD45RA+ CD45RO- T cells. The sequence was obtained from a pool of human donors with HIV. The CDR3 sequence is CTSSQVDGFGRVNEKLFF. CDR3 sequence (DNA): TGCACCAGCAGCCAAGTGGATGGATTCGGCAGGGTTAATGAAAAACTGTTTTTT.